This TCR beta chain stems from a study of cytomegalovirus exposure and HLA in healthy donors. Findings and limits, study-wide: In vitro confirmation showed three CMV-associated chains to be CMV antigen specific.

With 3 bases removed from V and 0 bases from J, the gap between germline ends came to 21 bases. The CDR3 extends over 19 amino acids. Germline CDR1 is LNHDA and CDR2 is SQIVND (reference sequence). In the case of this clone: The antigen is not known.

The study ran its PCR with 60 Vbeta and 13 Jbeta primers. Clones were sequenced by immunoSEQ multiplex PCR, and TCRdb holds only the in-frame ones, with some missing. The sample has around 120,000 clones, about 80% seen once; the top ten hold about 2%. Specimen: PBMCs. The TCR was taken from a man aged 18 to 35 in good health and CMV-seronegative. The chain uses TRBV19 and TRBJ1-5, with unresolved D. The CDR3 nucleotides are TGTGCCAGTAGTATTCGGGTCGACGGGGAATTCTATAGCAATCAGCCCCAGCATTTT. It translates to CASSIRVDGEFYSNQPQHF.